This TCR beta chain was found in a study of T cell clonotyping in hematopoietic cell transplantation. Study findings and constraints: At the given depth, recipient repertoires were over 95% de novo clonotypes.

V dropped 0 bases and J dropped 1 base, with 4 bases sitting between them. The CDR3 is 14 amino acids. Germline CDR1 SGDLS, CDR2 YYNGEE. Repertoires were generated with immunoSEQ multiplex PCR, while TCRdb's copy carries only in-frame clones and drops some. The sample yields thousands of clones, about 92% seen once. About this clone: Its antigen is currently unknown.

The sample in question was PBMCs, obtained 180 days after allogeneic stem cell transplant. The V call is TRBV9, the J call TRBJ2-2; unclear D gene. The TCR was taken from a female patient aged 50 to 65 who had an allogeneic stem cell transplant from an unrelated donor, so the T cells may come from the graft donor. Some clones in this sample may be carry-over from other donors' samples. The CDR3 region has the DNA TGTGCCAGCAGCGTAGATGTGAACACCGGGGAGCTGTTTTTT. Translated, it gives CASSVDVNTGELFF. The full variable domain, its missing parts supplied by reference TRBV9 and TRBJ2-2, is DSGVTQTPKHLITATGQRVTLRCSPRSGDLSVYWYQQSLDQGLQFLIQYYNGEERAKGNILERFSAQQFPDLHSELNLSSLELGDSALYFCASSVDVNTGELFFGEGSRLTVL.